The sequence of this T cell receptor beta chain was determined in a study of blood T cell repertoires in COVID-19. This clone appeared once. Trimming cost V 7 bases and J 13 bases, with 15 bases left between them. The CDR3 consists of 11 residues. As processed by the authors: The assay estimated nucleated cells by amplifying reference gene primers. The table came from immunoSEQ multiplex PCR; TCRdb's copy has only in-frame clones and leaves some out. From that table come the V and J calls and clone size; the DNA was used to work out D and trimming. This sample yields 50,000 or so clones, of which 83% are seen a single time; 16% belongs to the top ten.

Material: peripheral blood. The sequence was collected from a man aged 40-49 years with acute or convalescent COVID-19. The gene calls are TRBV12-3 or TRBV12-4 and TRBJ2-3, with D possibly TRBD2 on 6 matching bases. CDR3 residues: CASTPWEAEYF. CDR3 in DNA: TGTGCCAGCACCCCATGGGAGGCCGAGTATTTT.